Listed here are 17 T cell receptor beta chains from one sample, sequenced in a study of CD8+ T cells in alopecia areata. Markers used for sorting pooled cutaneous lymph node cells were CD4, CD8alpha, NKG2D, NKG2ACE and others. Extraction of RNA preceded its reverse transcription into cDNA, which served as the sequencing template. The repertoire was sequenced with immunoSEQ multiplex PCR; TCRdb's copy has only in-frame clones and lacks some. This repertoire holds 290,000 or so clones, and none appear only once. The material sequenced was CD4+ T cells sorted from a lymph node. These receptors were collected from a C3H/HeJ mouse with alopecia areata. The MHC haplotype of the strain is H2-k.

About this clone: Mouse names are used for the genes. Sequencing ends 4 residues short of the CDR3 end; the germline J gene provides the rest. The same CDR3 can be traced to other DNA sequences in this sample. V usage is TRBV31 and J usage is TRBJ1-2; the D gene is possibly TRBD1 (5 bases). CDR3 length: 12 residues. Trimming cost V 2 bases and J 2 bases, with 6 bases left between them. In germline, CDR1 is GKSSPN, CDR2 SITVG. This chain's CDR3 is CAWSRQNSDYTF. The sequenced CDR3 bases are TGTGCCTGGAGTAGACAGAACTCC.

This clone was seen more than once but under ten times. The genes are named according to mouse. The read ends 4 residues before the CDR3 terminus; that terminus is restored from the germline J gene. The V call is TRBV5, the J call TRBJ2-7; TRBD2 agrees at 9 bases. V dropped 3 bases and J dropped 0; count of bases not matched to a gene: 3. Germline V lookup: CDR1 LGHNA, CDR2 YNLKQL (reference sequence). This CDR3 has 15 residues. Here the CDR3 reads CASSQGLGYSYEQYF. The sequenced part of the CDR3 DNA is TGTGCCAGCAGCCAGGGACTGGGCTACTCCTAT.

A few counts support this clone. Gene names and germline refer to mouse. The CDR3 end falls 4 residues outside the read, so it is completed with the germline J gene. V is TRBV19 and J is TRBJ2-4; 8 bases fit TRBD1. The CDR3 loop spans 16 amino acids. The V segment lost 4 bases and the J segment 0 bases; nucleotides outside the gene matches: 7. The germline CDR1 and CDR2 sequences are FNHDT and SITEND (reference sequence). The DNA read from the CDR3 is TGTGCCAGCAGTTACCAGGGGGCGCGTAGTCAAAAC. Translating it yields CASSYQGARSQN. The entire CDR3 is CASSYQGARSQNTLYF.

Concerning this clone itself: Germline and genes: mouse. The read terminates 3 residues before the CDR3 end, so the remaining end is supplied by the germline J gene. The chain joins TRBV4 to TRBJ1-6; D unclear. TRBJ1-6 is designated an ORF whose function remains uncertain. V lost 6 bases to trimming and J lost 7 bases, with 10 bases between them. The CDR3 has 13 amino acids. Germline assignment: CDR1 LGHDT and CDR2 YNNKQL (reference sequence). The CDR3 DNA, read in part, is TGTGCCAGCAGATTCTCACAGAATTCGCCC. This codes for CASRFSQNSP. The whole CDR3 protein reads CASRFSQNSPLYF.

With respect to this clone: The listed genes are named as in mouse. The CDR3 end falls 3 residues outside the read, so it is completed with the germline J gene. The chain combines TRBV17 with TRBJ1-6; D may be TRBD1 (6 bases). TRBJ1-6 is classed as an ORF, of uncertain function. This CDR3 has 15 amino acids. Trimming cost V 4 bases and J 2 bases, with 9 bases left between them. Germline V CDR1 and CDR2: MNHDT, YYDKIL. The DNA read from the CDR3 is TGTGCTAGCAGTACCGGGACACCCTATAATTCGCCC. It is translated as CASSTGTPYNSP. From start to end, the CDR3 is CASSTGTPYNSPLYF.

This clone has more than one count but fewer than ten. The junction departs from the called germline gene at one end, perhaps through a read error. Here the gene names and germline are mouse. Read sequence stops 4 residues before the CDR3 end, and the germline J gene provides the missing end. The genes are TRBV1 and TRBJ2-5, with a weak D call TRBD1 (6 bases). Germline V lookup: CDR1 NSQYPW, CDR2 LRSPGD (reference sequence). CDR3 length equals 14 residues. CDR3 in amino acids: CTCRADRDKDTQYF. The covered CDR3 bases are TGCACCTGCAGGGCAGACCGGGACAAAGAC.

This clone was detected only a few times. The listed genes are named as in mouse. The read terminates 4 residues ahead of where the CDR3 ends, so the germline J gene completes it. The chain uses TRBV5 and TRBJ2-1, with TRBD2 as a possible D gene (6 bases). This CDR3 spans 15 amino acids. Germline lookup yields CDR1 LGHNA and CDR2 YNLKQL (reference sequence). V dropped 0 bases and J dropped 6 bases, with 12 bases sitting between them. The CDR3 sequence is CASSQELGRFAEQFF. Incomplete CDR3 DNA: TGTGCCAGCAGCCAAGAGCTGGGGCGCTTTGCT.

On this clone itself: Genes and germline are mouse. The read halts 4 residues ahead of the CDR3 end, with the missing end drawn from the germline J gene. This chain uses TRBV13-2 with TRBJ2-3, with D perhaps TRBD2 (5 bases). The CDR3 runs 15 residues. V lost 2 bases and J lost 0, with 10 bases in between. Germline V gene lookup returns CDR1 NNHNN and CDR2 SYGAGS (reference sequence). Incomplete CDR3 DNA: TGTGCCAGCGGTGAACAGAGGACTAGTGCAGAA. Its translation is CASGEQRTSAE. The entire CDR3 reads CASGEQRTSAETLYF.

This clone was recorded a few times. The genes are named according to mouse. The sequenced fragment ends 4 residues before the CDR3 boundary, so the rest is inferred from the germline J gene. V and J are TRBV19 and TRBJ1-1, with a weak D call TRBD1 (6 bases). The CDR3 is made up of 14 amino acids. In germline, CDR1 is FNHDT, CDR2 SITEND (reference sequence). V lost 4 bases and J 1 base, leaving 11 bases between the germline ends. The covered CDR3 bases are TGTGCCAGCAGTCCGGGACAACGAAACACA. Protein: CASSPGQRNT. The full-length CDR3 reads as CASSPGQRNTEVFF.

This clone appeared a few times. Gene names are the mouse ones. Sequencing ends 4 residues short of the CDR3 end; the germline J gene provides the rest. This chain connects TRBV14 to TRBJ2-7; 7 bases match TRBD1. Germline trimming cut 2 bases from V and 3 bases from J; bases unmatched to any gene: 2. The CDR3 consists of 13 residues. Germline values: CDR1 SGHDT, CDR2 FRDEAV. CDR3 residues: CASSLGDSYEQYF. CDR3 DNA, as far as it was read: TGTGCCAGCAGTTTGGGGGACAGCTAT.

This clone was observed a few times. Mouse gene names and germline throughout. The CDR3 loop is CASSPGQTETLYF. Incomplete CDR3 DNA: TGTGCCAGCAGCCCCGGACAGACAGAA. V usage is TRBV5 and J usage is TRBJ2-3, with TRBD1 as a possible D gene (6 bases). The DNA ends 4 residues before the CDR3 does, and the rest of the CDR3 is filled in from the germline J gene. This CDR3 is 13 amino acids long. Germline CDR1 LGHNA, CDR2 YNLKQL (reference sequence). Between the trimmed V and J ends, which lost 4 bases and 4 bases, there was a span of 9 bases.

For this clone: Mouse germline and gene names are used. The read ends 4 residues before the CDR3 terminus; that terminus is restored from the germline J gene. Other nucleotide sequences in the sample specify the same CDR3. The V gene is TRBV1, the J gene TRBJ2-5; 13 nucleotides align to TRBD2. The germline gives CDR1 NSQYPW, CDR2 LRSPGD (reference sequence). This CDR3 is 15 amino acids long. Partial CDR3 DNA: TGCACCTGCAGTGGGACTGGGGGGGCTAGAGAC. Translated, it gives CTCSGTGGARD. The full CDR3 is CTCSGTGGARDTQYF.

With regard to this clone: Genes here carry mouse names. Coverage ceases 4 residues before the CDR3 finishes, and the germline J gene fills in the end. The genes are TRBV1 and TRBJ2-1, with 7 bases matching TRBD1. The V gene's germline CDR1 is NSQYPW and CDR2 LRSPGD (reference sequence). Trimming took 0 bases from V and 0 from J; bases not matched to a gene: 2. The CDR3 contains 16 residues. The chain's CDR3 is CTCSADRGTNYAEQFF. Incomplete CDR3 DNA: TGCACCTGCAGTGCAGACAGGGGGACTAACTATGCT.

Details on this clone: Gene names refer to mouse genes. The read comes to an end 4 residues before the CDR3 does, leaving the germline J gene to fill in the end. The V call is TRBV3, the J call TRBJ2-5, with 11 nucleotides matching TRBD2. With 5 bases clipped from V and 2 bases from J, the junction kept 3 bases outside the gene matches. This CDR3 is built from 15 residues. Per the germline V gene, CDR1 is SNHLY and CDR2 is FYNGKV (reference sequence). Partial CDR3 DNA: TGTGCCAGCAGCCCCGGGACTGGGGGCCAAGAC. This sequence encodes CASSPGTGGQD. The complete CDR3 protein is CASSPGTGGQDTQYF.

Regarding this clone: Genes and germline come from the mouse. The CDR3 protein is CASRDRGLGSDYTF. The CDR3 DNA, read in part, is TGTGCCAGCAGAGACAGGGGGCTGGGCTCC. The V gene is TRBV19, the J gene TRBJ1-2, with TRBD1 matching 10 bases. With the read ending 4 residues before the CDR3 end, the germline J gene is used to fill in that end. This CDR3 is built from 14 residues. Germline V lookup: CDR1 FNHDT, CDR2 SITEND (reference sequence). The V and J ends lost 5 bases and 4 bases, in that order; junction bases with no gene match: 5.

Ten or more counts support this clone. Germline and genes: mouse. The DNA ends 3 residues before the CDR3 does, and the rest of the CDR3 is filled in from the germline J gene. J is TRBJ1-6 and V is TRBV17, with D maybe TRBD1 (6 bases). TRBJ1-6 carries the ORF label, with uncertain function. From germline, CDR1 is MNHDT and CDR2 YYDKIL. The CDR3 consists of 13 residues. The V end lost 6 bases, the J end lost 9 bases, and 12 bases lay between the germline ends. CDR3 residues: CASRQGGISPLYF. CDR3 bases read: TGTGCTAGCAGACAGGGTGGGATTTCGCCC.

In the case of this clone: Gene names are the mouse ones. The read ends 4 residues before the CDR3 terminus; that terminus is restored from the germline J gene. The chain uses TRBV2 and TRBJ2-1; D perhaps matches TRBD1 (6 bases). Germline-derived CDR1 and CDR2 are LGHNA and YSYQKL. The CDR3 sequence is 16 residues long. The germline V and J ends were trimmed by 0 bases and 1 base, with 10 bases remaining between them. The CDR3 sequence is CASSQDPGQNYAEQFF. The CDR3 bases that were read are TGTGCCAGCAGCCAAGATCCGGGACAAAACTATGCT.